This record looks at one T cell receptor (beta chain) sequence and its context. Its antigen is not yet known. This could be a read error, since a much larger clone is one nucleotide away. To demonstrate the VDJtools post-analysis software, TCR beta repertoires were profiled from the peripheral blood of 13 young patients with multiple sclerosis. The patients with multiple sclerosis were children and adolescents between roughly 6 and 17 years of age. The CDR1 and CDR2 encoded by the germline V gene (reference sequence) are MNHNY and SVGAGI. Counted from cysteine to phenylalanine, this CDR3 has 15 amino acids. The entry retains the CDR3 DNA only, 45 bases that are in frame from base 1. The data derive from a study of post-analysis software for immune sequencing data (dated by TCRdb to between 2014 and 2016). Describing the broader study: Disease courses on record covered relapsing-remitting, secondary progressive and progressive-relapsing multiple sclerosis, though some patients had no subtype annotation. The patient repertoires were set against about 12 previously published healthy control repertoires from donors whose ages ranged from about 6 to 25 years. A subset of samples was prepared in parallel using single-end sample barcoding, then pooled and co-amplified after Illumina adapter ligation. Paper-wide results and their limitations: Direct clustering with F measure revealed strong co-clustering of samples prepared in the same batch, which led to a batch-effect correction. Compared with controls, multiple sclerosis patients had significantly lower normalized Chao1 diversity, a finding suggesting substantial peripheral T-cell clonal expansion. Patients showed significantly higher frequencies than controls for about 5 TRBV segments, among them TRBV5-6, TRBV5-1 and TRBV20-1. The control group was slightly older than the multiple sclerosis patient group.

Library preparation employed PCR. TCRdb lists the instrument as Illumina HiSeq 2500. To reduce PCR and sequencing biases, unique molecular identifiers were built into the TCR beta cDNA libraries. Some 500,000 cDNA molecules were obtained for every 1 to 10 million input T cells, so each molecule roughly corresponded to one T cell. Patient libraries were prepared and sequenced with the same protocol used for the earlier healthy control dataset. Samples belonging to the same batch were prepared together, multiplexed and sequenced on a shared HiSeq lane. Per the authors' processing: Raw barcoded reads were processed with MIGEC, discarding single-read molecular identifier groups before consensus assembly and CDR3 extraction. VDJtools was used for post-analysis of the clonotype tables, and diversity was normalized by down-sampling every dataset to the size of the smallest sample. In repertoire overlap clustering, CDR3 amino acid sequences, but not nucleotide sequences, were matched to correct batch-related cross-sample contamination. TCRdb trimmed public reads at Q25 via fastp, called clones via MiXCR and kept in-frame beta chains. One record per CDR3 amino acid sequence lists the most common genes and DNA. The V and J calls were determined by TCRdb, not by the authors. This sample is represented by approximately 570,000 distinct CDR3 sequences; roughly 40% of them were singletons. The ten largest make up 1.7% of the sample.

Sequences were obtained from blood. The origin of this receptor is a girl aged 10 to 17 with multiple sclerosis. The rearranged chain carries TRBV6-6 and TRBJ2-3, with TRBD2 matching 7 junction bases. The DNA reads TGTACCAGCAGTCTAGCCGGGGGGAAGGCAGATACGCAGTATTTT. It is translated as CTSSLAGGKADTQYF.